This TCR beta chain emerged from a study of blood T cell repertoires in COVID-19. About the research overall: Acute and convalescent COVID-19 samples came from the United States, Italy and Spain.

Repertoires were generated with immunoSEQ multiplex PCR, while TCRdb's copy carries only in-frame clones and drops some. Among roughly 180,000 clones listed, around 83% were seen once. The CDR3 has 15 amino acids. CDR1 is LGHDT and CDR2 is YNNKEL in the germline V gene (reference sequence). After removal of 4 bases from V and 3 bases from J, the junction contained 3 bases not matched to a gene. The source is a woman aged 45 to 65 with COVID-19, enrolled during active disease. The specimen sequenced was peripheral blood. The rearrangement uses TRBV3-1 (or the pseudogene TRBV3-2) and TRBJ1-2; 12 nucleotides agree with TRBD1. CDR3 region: CASSPRDRGHYGYTF. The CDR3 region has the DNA TGTGCCAGCAGCCCTCGGGACAGGGGGCACTATGGCTACACCTTC.